This entry is about one T cell receptor (beta chain). Antigen: not known. PCR used 60 Vbeta primers and 13 Jbeta primers. TCRdb's table, derived via immunoSEQ multiplex PCR, lists solely in-frame clones and lacks some. This sample has fewer than 75,000 clones, with roughly 70% found just once. The sample comes from a study of cytomegalovirus exposure and HLA in healthy donors. Study overall: Falling in the Caucasian-associated ancestry cluster were less than 85% of approximately 410 genotyped donors. Overall study findings and caveats: The study carried out a later analysis of TCR beta sequences. It associated approximately 16,000 of them with specific HLA alleles at a false discovery rate of 0.05. It was 150 to 200 TCR beta chains that were listed as cytomegalovirus-associated.

This CDR3 spans 15 amino acids. V lost 1 base and J lost 6; bases outside the gene matches: 10. Germline V gene data show CDR1 as SGHRS and CDR2 as YFSETQ. The sample was PBMCs. The source of this sequence is a man aged 65-85 years in good health and CMV-seronegative. This chain connects TRBV5-1 to TRBJ2-7, with 7 nucleotides matching TRBD2. The CDR3 bases are TGCGCCAGCAGCTTGAGGGCGGGAGATAATTCCGAGCAGTACTTC. Translating it yields CASSLRAGDNSEQYF.